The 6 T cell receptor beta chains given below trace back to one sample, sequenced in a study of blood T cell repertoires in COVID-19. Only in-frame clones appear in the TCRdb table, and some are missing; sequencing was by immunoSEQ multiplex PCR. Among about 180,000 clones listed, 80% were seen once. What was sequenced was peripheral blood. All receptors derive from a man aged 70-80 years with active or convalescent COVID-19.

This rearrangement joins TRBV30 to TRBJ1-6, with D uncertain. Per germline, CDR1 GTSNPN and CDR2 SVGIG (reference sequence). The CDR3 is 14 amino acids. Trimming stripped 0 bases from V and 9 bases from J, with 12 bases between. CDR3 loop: CAWSVRSGGSPLHF. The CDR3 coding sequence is TGTGCCTGGAGTGTACGGTCGGGTGGTTCACCCCTCCACTTT.

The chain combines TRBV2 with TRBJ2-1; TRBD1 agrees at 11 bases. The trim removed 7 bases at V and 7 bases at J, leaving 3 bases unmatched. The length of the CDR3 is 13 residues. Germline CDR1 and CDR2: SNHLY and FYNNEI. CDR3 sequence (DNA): TGTGCCAGCATTAGGGACAGGGGGAATGAGCAGTTCTTC. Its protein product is CASIRDRGNEQFF. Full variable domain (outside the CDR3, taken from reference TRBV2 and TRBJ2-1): EPEVTQTPSHQVTQMGQEVILRCVPISNHLYFYWYRQILGQKVEFLVSFYNNEISEKSEIFDDQFSVERPDGSNFTLKIRSTKLEDSAMYFCASIRDRGNEQFFGPGTRLTVL.

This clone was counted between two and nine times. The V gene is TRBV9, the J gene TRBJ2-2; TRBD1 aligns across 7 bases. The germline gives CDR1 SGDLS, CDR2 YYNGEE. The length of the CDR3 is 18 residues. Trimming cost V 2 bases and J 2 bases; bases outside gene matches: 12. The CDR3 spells CASSVSTNTGDNTGELFF. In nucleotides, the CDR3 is TGTGCCAGCAGCGTCAGTACCAATACAGGGGACAACACCGGGGAGCTGTTTTTT.

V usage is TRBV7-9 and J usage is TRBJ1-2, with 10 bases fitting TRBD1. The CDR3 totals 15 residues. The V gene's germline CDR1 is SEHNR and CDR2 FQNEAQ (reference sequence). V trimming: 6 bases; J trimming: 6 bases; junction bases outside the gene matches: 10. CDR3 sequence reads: CASSFLRTGGNGYTF. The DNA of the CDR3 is TGTGCCAGCAGTTTCCTCCGGACAGGGGGTAATGGCTACACCTTC.

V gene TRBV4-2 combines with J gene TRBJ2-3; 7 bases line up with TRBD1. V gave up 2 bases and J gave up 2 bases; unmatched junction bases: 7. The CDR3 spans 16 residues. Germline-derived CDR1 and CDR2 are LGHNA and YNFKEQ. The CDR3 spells CASSQIPGGVTDTQYF. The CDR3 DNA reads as TGTGCCAGCAGCCAAATCCCAGGGGGAGTCACAGATACGCAGTATTTT.

The CDR3 nucleotides are TGTGCCAGCAGCGCAAGTAGCGGGAGTTCAAGAGAGCAGTACTTC. Translation: CASSASSGSSREQYF. The chain uses TRBV11-3 and TRBJ2-7, with TRBD2 identical over 9 bases. Germline V gene data show CDR1 as SGHNT and CDR2 as YENEEA. This CDR3 contains 15 residues. V gave up 5 bases and J gave up 7 bases; unmatched junction bases: 12.